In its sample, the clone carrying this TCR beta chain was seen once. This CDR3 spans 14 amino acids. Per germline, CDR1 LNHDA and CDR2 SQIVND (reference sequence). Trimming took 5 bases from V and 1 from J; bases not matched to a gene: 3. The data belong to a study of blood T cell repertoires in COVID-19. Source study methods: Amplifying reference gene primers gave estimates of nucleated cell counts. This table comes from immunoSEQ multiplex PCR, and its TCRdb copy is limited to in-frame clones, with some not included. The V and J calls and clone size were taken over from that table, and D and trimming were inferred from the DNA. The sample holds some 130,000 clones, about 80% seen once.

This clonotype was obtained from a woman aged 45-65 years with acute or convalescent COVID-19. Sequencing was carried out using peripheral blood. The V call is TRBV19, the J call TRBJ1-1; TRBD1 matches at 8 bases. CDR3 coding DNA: TGTGCCAGTAGTGCCCAGGGGGCGAACACTGAAGCTTTCTTT. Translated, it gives CASSAQGANTEAFF. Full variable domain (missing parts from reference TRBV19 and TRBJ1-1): DGGITQSPKYLFRKEGQNVTLSCEQNLNHDAMYWYRQDPGQGLRLIYYSQIVNDFQKGDIAEGYSVSREKKESFPLTVTSAQKNPTAFYLCASSAQGANTEAFFGQGTRLTVV.